A single sample gave rise to the 9 T cell receptor beta chains below, sequenced in a study of radiation and T cells in renal cell carcinoma. The sample's time point: baseline pretreatment blood. The treatment: 15 Gy SBRT to primary tumor, nephrectomy 4 weeks later. The repertoire was sequenced with immunoSEQ multiplex PCR; TCRdb's copy has only in-frame clones and lacks some. Found here are 90,000 to 95,000 clones, 82% of them singletons; the top ten hold roughly 6.1%. Sequenced here: blood, sampled from a patient whose treatment included radiotherapy and nephrectomy. The receptors originated from a man in his sixties with renal cell carcinoma.

This clone was recorded once. V and J are TRBV7-6 and TRBJ2-1, with 11 bases identical to TRBD2. Trimming took 2 bases from V and 4 from J; bases not matched to a gene: 1. The CDR3 consists of 15 residues. Germline lookup yields CDR1 SGHVS and CDR2 FNYEAQ. The CDR3 bases are TGTGCCAGCAGCTTAACTAGCGGGAGATACAATGAGCAGTTCTTC. This encodes CASSLTSGRYNEQFF.

The table lists this clone with a count of one. The V gene is TRBV4-3, the J gene TRBJ1-1; maybe TRBD1 (6 bases). Germline CDR1 LGHNA, CDR2 YSLEER. The length of the CDR3 is 13 residues. Trimming took 3 bases from V and 4 from J, leaving 9 bases between them. CDR3 DNA: TGCGCCAGCAGCCAGGGGGCTCGCACTGAAGCTTTCTTT. Translation gives CASSQGARTEAFF.

This sequence joins TRBV9 and TRBJ1-1; D is uncertain. The germline gives CDR1 SGDLS, CDR2 YYNGEE. V was clipped by 2 bases and J by 4 bases, with 12 bases between them. CDR3 length: 14 amino acids. The CDR3 region is CASSVESLSTEAFF. The CDR3 nucleotides are TGTGCCAGCAGCGTGGAGTCTTTGAGCACTGAAGCTTTCTTT. Based on the CDR3 plus reference TRBV9 and TRBJ1-1, the full variable domain is DSGVTQTPKHLITATGQRVTLRCSPRSGDLSVYWYQQSLDQGLQFLIQYYNGEERAKGNILERFSAQQFPDLHSELNLSSLELGDSALYFCASSVESLSTEAFFGQGTRLTVV.

This clone was detected only a few times. The chain has TRBV2 and TRBJ2-3, with 9 nucleotides matching TRBD2. CDR3 length: 15 residues. Trimming cost V 8 bases and J 2 bases; bases outside gene matches: 8. Germline V lookup: CDR1 SNHLY, CDR2 FYNNEI. The CDR3 nucleotides read TGTGCCAGCCTACCTAAGGGACTAGCCACAGATACGCAGTATTTT. It codes for CASLPKGLATDTQYF.

This chain links TRBV6-6 with TRBJ2-5; D perhaps matches TRBD1 (5 bases). From germline, CDR1 is MNHNY and CDR2 SVGAGI (reference sequence). The CDR3 covers 15 residues. The germline V and J ends were trimmed by 0 bases and 5 bases, with 13 bases remaining between them. CDR3: CASSYSTVRRETQYF. CDR3 nucleotides: TGTGCCAGCAGTTACTCGACAGTAAGGCGGGAGACCCAGTACTTC.

The CDR3 region is CASRLGTDSNQPQHF. Written as DNA, the CDR3 is TGCGCCAGCAGGCTCGGGACGGATAGCAATCAGCCCCAGCATTTT. This chain uses TRBV5-1 with TRBJ1-5, with D possibly matching TRBD1 (5 bases). The germline CDR1 and CDR2 sequences are SGHRS and YFSETQ. Trimming took 5 bases from V and 0 from J, leaving 12 bases between them. The CDR3 covers 15 residues.

The J gene is TRBJ2-6, the V gene TRBV28; TRBD1 agrees at 7 bases. J gave up 0 bases and V 5 bases, and 16 bases lay outside the gene matches. This CDR3 has 20 amino acids. Germline CDR1 is MDHEN and CDR2 is SYDVKM. The CDR3 here is CASSPGQRESGSSGANVLTF. CDR3 sequence (DNA): TGTGCCAGCAGTCCGGGACAGCGCGAATCGGGAAGCTCTGGGGCCAACGTCCTGACTTTC. The full variable domain, rest sourced from reference TRBV28 and TRBJ2-6, is DVKVTQSSRYLVKRTGEKVFLECVQDMDHENMFWYRQDPGLGLRLIYFSYDVKMKEKGDIPEGYSVSREKKERFSLILESASTNQTSMYLCASSPGQRESGSSGANVLTFGAGSRLTVL.

V gene TRBV28 combines with J gene TRBJ2-7; 7 bases are shared with TRBD1. Germline CDR1 and CDR2: MDHEN and SYDVKM. The CDR3 is 14 amino acids. The ends lost 11 bases at V and 5 bases at J; junction bases unmatched: 15. The CDR3 here is CAAIGGDRVDEQYF. The CDR3, as DNA: TGTGCCGCCATTGGGGGCGACAGGGTCGACGAGCAGTACTTC.

The V and J genes are TRBV5-1 and TRBJ2-1, with TRBD2 matching 10 bases. The CDR3 length is 16 residues. The V and J ends lost 1 base and 2 bases, in that order; junction bases with no gene match: 3. Germline V gives CDR1 SGHRS, CDR2 YFSETQ. CDR3 DNA: TGCGCCAGCAGCTTGACTAGCGGGAACACCTACAATGAGCAGTTCTTC. The encoded protein is CASSLTSGNTYNEQFF.